These 5 T cell receptor beta chains share one sample of origin, sequenced in a study of T cell repertoires in cytomegalovirus infection. Their antigens remain unidentified. TCRdb redid the calling of the reads with MiXCR, one entry per CDR3 protein. The table shows 70,000 to 95,000 distinct CDR3 sequences, with 25% to 30% occurring only once. Sequencing used CD8+ T cells from cultured PBMCs, obtained from culture after CMV antigen stimulation. The receptor source for this set is a human donor in good health (CMV status not recorded). Some clones in this sample may be carry-over from other donors' samples.

This sequence joins TRBV10-3 and TRBJ2-1; TRBD1 is a possible D gene (6 bases). CDR1 is ENHRY, CDR2 SYGVKD, per germline. The length of the CDR3 is 13 residues. V was cut by 8 bases and J by 4 bases, with 12 bases left in between. CDR3 in amino acids: CAIGGQTYNEQFF. CDR3 sequence (DNA): TGTGCCATCGGCGGACAGACTTACAATGAGCAGTTCTTC.

The chain combines TRBV19 with TRBJ2-5; D is undetermined. Trimming shortened V by 1 base and J by 5 bases, and 8 bases separated the two germline ends. Germline values: CDR1 LNHDA, CDR2 SQIVND (reference sequence). The CDR3 loop spans 13 amino acids. CDR3 sequence reads: CASSIALGETQYF. The CDR3, as DNA: TGTGCCAGTAGTATAGCCTTAGGGGAGACCCAGTACTTC.

The V gene is TRBV6-1, the J gene TRBJ2-4; D might be TRBD1 or TRBD2, each matching 6 bases. The CDR3 extends over 15 amino acids. Germline V CDR1 and CDR2: MNHNS, SASEGT. Trimming took 5 bases from V and 3 from J, leaving 14 bases between them. The CDR3 DNA is TGTGCCAGCAGTCCCTCCGGGGGCGGCAAAAACATTCAGTACTTC. Amino acids: CASSPSGGGKNIQYF.

In its sample, this clonotype was seen many times. The chain combines TRBV7-8 with TRBJ1-3; D possibly corresponds to TRBD1 (6 bases). V lost 5 bases to trimming and J lost 2 bases, with 16 bases between them. Germline CDR1 and CDR2: SGHVS and FQNEAQ. The length of the CDR3 is 16 residues. CDR3: CASSRNREDAGNTIYF. The CDR3 nucleotides read TGTGCCAGCAGCCGAAACAGGGAGGACGCTGGAAACACCATATATTTT.

This clonotype has at least ten counts. V and J are TRBV7-8 and TRBJ2-6, with a tentative D call TRBD1 (5 bases). The CDR3 is 19 amino acids. Per the germline V gene, CDR1 is SGHVS and CDR2 is FQNEAQ. V lost 0 bases, J lost 0 bases, and 15 bases lay in between. The chain's CDR3 is CASSLALAGIASGANVLTF. In DNA form, the CDR3 reads TGTGCCAGCAGCTTAGCGCTGGCAGGGATTGCCTCTGGGGCCAACGTCCTGACTTTC.